Listed below are T cell receptor beta chains from one sample, sequenced in a study of T cells in localized non-small cell lung cancer. TCRdb's table, derived via immunoSEQ multiplex PCR, lists solely in-frame clones and lacks some. Here the sample spans about 72,000 clones, around 84% being singletons. This sample comprised peripheral blood, obtained before any cancer treatment. These receptors were taken from a female donor aged 60 or older with stage I lung adenocarcinoma. CDR3s include the opening cysteine and the closing phenylalanine or tryptophan. The D gene is left open where the match is weak. Part of the rows lack a size; the others show once, few, many or a class for expanded clones.

d_gene: NA; j_gene: TRBJ2-2; v_gene: TRBV7-3; abundance: NA; CDR3aa: CASSSQGSGPGELFF; CDR3nt: TGTGCCAGCAGCTCGCAAGGTTCAGGTCCCGGGGAGCTGTTTTTT
d_gene: NA; j_gene: TRBJ1-3; v_gene: TRBV19; abundance: few; CDR3aa: CASSSPTRGNTIYF; CDR3nt: TGTGCCAGTAGTAGCCCAACCAGAGGAAACACCATATATTTT
d_gene: TRBD2; j_gene: TRBJ2-2; v_gene: TRBV19; abundance: NA; CDR3aa: CASSIDILAGVIGELFF; CDR3nt: TGTGCCAGTAGTATAGACATTTTAGCGGGAGTGATCGGGGAGCTGTTTTTT
d_gene: NA; j_gene: TRBJ1-2; v_gene: TRBV6-6; abundance: NA; CDR3aa: CASSRDGNYGYTF; CDR3nt: TGTGCCAGCAGCAGGGACGGAAACTATGGCTACACCTTC
d_gene: NA; j_gene: TRBJ2-5; v_gene: TRBV5-4; abundance: NA; CDR3aa: CASSLKGGQETQYF; CDR3nt: TGTGCCAGCAGCTTGAAAGGGGGGCAAGAGACCCAGTACTTC
d_gene: NA; j_gene: TRBJ2-7; v_gene: TRBV2; abundance: NA; CDR3aa: CARTLPTGSAYEQYF; CDR3nt: TGTGCCAGAACACTACCGACAGGAAGTGCCTACGAGCAGTACTTC
d_gene: NA; j_gene: TRBJ1-4; v_gene: TRBV7-9; abundance: once; CDR3aa: CASSLAAGNEKLFF; CDR3nt: TGTGCCAGCAGCTTAGCGGCGGGAAATGAAAAACTGTTTTTT
d_gene: TRBD1; j_gene: TRBJ1-2; v_gene: TRBV19; abundance: NA; CDR3aa: CASSHAGGESGYTF; CDR3nt: TGTGCCAGTAGTCACGCAGGGGGAGAGAGTGGCTACACCTTC
d_gene: NA; j_gene: TRBJ1-2; v_gene: TRBV11-2; abundance: NA; CDR3aa: CASSLDRATGLSYTF; CDR3nt: TGTGCCAGCAGCTTAGACCGGGCGACGGGATTGAGCTACACCTTC
d_gene: TRBD2; j_gene: TRBJ2-1; v_gene: TRBV7-3; abundance: NA; CDR3aa: CASSLKFGGVHEQFF; CDR3nt: TGTGCCAGCAGCTTAAAGTTTGGGGGGGTCCATGAGCAGTTCTTC
d_gene: NA; j_gene: TRBJ1-2; v_gene: TRBV5-1; abundance: NA; CDR3aa: CASSLVGSGNYGYTF; CDR3nt: TGCGCCAGCAGCTTGGTGGGGAGCGGGAACTATGGCTACACCTTC
d_gene: TRBD2; j_gene: TRBJ2-1; v_gene: TRBV5-5; abundance: once; CDR3aa: CASRGLAGGYNEQFF; CDR3nt: TGTGCCAGCAGAGGGCTAGCGGGAGGGTACAATGAGCAGTTCTTC
d_gene: TRBD2; j_gene: TRBJ2-3; v_gene: TRBV9; abundance: NA; CDR3aa: CASSLAGTSTDTQYF; CDR3nt: TGTGCCAGCAGTCTAGCGGGCACCTCCACAGATACGCAGTATTTT
d_gene: NA; j_gene: TRBJ1-6; v_gene: TRBV7-3; abundance: NA; CDR3aa: CASRGNSYNSPLHF; CDR3nt: TGTGCCAGCCGTGGGAACTCCTATAATTCACCCCTCCACTTT
d_gene: NA; j_gene: TRBJ2-1; v_gene: TRBV4-1; abundance: few; CDR3aa: CARLKRTNDNEQFF; CDR3nt: TGCGCCAGACTGAAGCGCACGAATGACAATGAGCAGTTCTTC
d_gene: TRBD2; j_gene: TRBJ2-2; v_gene: TRBV7-2; abundance: NA; CDR3aa: CASRRNSGTNTGELFF; CDR3nt: TGTGCCAGCAGACGTAATAGCGGGACGAACACCGGGGAGCTGTTTTTT
d_gene: NA; j_gene: TRBJ2-3; v_gene: TRBV5-1; abundance: NA; CDR3aa: CASSTFTDTQYF; CDR3nt: TGCGCCAGCAGCACCTTCACAGATACGCAGTATTTT
d_gene: TRBD1; j_gene: TRBJ1-1; v_gene: TRBV19; abundance: NA; CDR3aa: CASSERQGGTEAFF; CDR3nt: TGTGCCAGTAGTGAACGACAGGGGGGCACTGAAGCTTTCTTT
d_gene: NA; j_gene: TRBJ2-7; v_gene: TRBV18; abundance: NA; CDR3aa: CASSPSRGGNYEQYF; CDR3nt: TGTGCCAGCTCACCCTCGAGAGGGGGGAATTACGAGCAGTACTTC
d_gene: NA; j_gene: TRBJ2-7; v_gene: TRBV29-1; abundance: NA; CDR3aa: CSVVYQGGEQYF; CDR3nt: TGCAGCGTCGTATATCAGGGGGGCGAGCAGTACTTC
d_gene: TRBD2; j_gene: TRBJ2-3; v_gene: TRBV5-1; abundance: NA; CDR3aa: CASSSIAGVSSTDTQYF; CDR3nt: TGCGCCAGCAGCTCGATAGCGGGAGTGTCTAGCACAGATACGCAGTATTTT
d_gene: NA; j_gene: TRBJ1-5; v_gene: TRBV19; abundance: once; CDR3aa: CASSPLVGNQPQHF; CDR3nt: TGTGCCAGTAGTCCCTTAGTAGGCAATCAGCCCCAGCATTTT
d_gene: NA; j_gene: TRBJ2-1; v_gene: TRBV6-5; abundance: few; CDR3aa: CASSYSITSYGNEQFF; CDR3nt: TGTGCCAGCAGTTACTCGATAACTAGTTATGGCAATGAGCAGTTCTTC
d_gene: NA; j_gene: TRBJ2-1; v_gene: TRBV11-2; abundance: NA; CDR3aa: CASSLGPNNEQFF; CDR3nt: TGTGCCAGCAGCTTAGGACCCAACAATGAGCAGTTCTTC
d_gene: NA; j_gene: TRBJ1-2; v_gene: TRBV20-1; abundance: NA; CDR3aa: CSARLRNGYTF; CDR3nt: TGCAGTGCTAGACTCAGGAATGGCTACACCTTC
d_gene: NA; j_gene: TRBJ2-3; v_gene: TRBV7-9; abundance: NA; CDR3aa: CASSFLGEDTQYF; CDR3nt: TGTGCCAGCAGCTTCTTAGGGGAAGATACGCAGTATTTT
d_gene: TRBD1; j_gene: TRBJ1-5; v_gene: TRBV5-5; abundance: NA; CDR3aa: CASSLSPGQGGSLQPQHF; CDR3nt: TGTGCCAGCAGCTTATCCCCGGGACAGGGTGGTTCCCTGCAGCCCCAGCATTTT
d_gene: TRBD1; j_gene: TRBJ2-1; v_gene: TRBV7-2; abundance: NA; CDR3aa: CASSSRTGTGEQFF; CDR3nt: TGTGCCAGCAGCTCGAGGACAGGGACCGGTGAGCAGTTCTTC
d_gene: TRBD1; j_gene: TRBJ2-7; v_gene: TRBV11-3; abundance: NA; CDR3aa: CASSLYGQGTSSYEQYF; CDR3nt: TGTGCCAGCAGCTTATATGGACAGGGAACTAGCTCCTACGAGCAGTACTTC